Below, 18 T cell receptor beta chains from the same sample are listed, as sequenced in a study of CD8 T cells in ankylosing spondylitis. One entry per CDR3 protein results from TCRdb running MiXCR on the 5' RACE reads. The sample lists hundreds of thousands of distinct CDR3 sequences; approximately 10% were seen once. Study outcomes and limitations: Typical of ankylosing spondylitis blood, it appeared, was a TCR beta motif of several highly homologous variants.

No antigen is known for these receptors. The sample comprised blood, either unsorted or a sorted T cell fraction (not recorded which). Every receptor here comes from a male donor with ankylosing spondylitis.

In this sample, this clonotype turned up a few times. J is TRBJ1-2 and V is TRBV5-1, with D maybe TRBD1 (6 bases). Germline values: CDR1 SGHRS, CDR2 YFSETQ. The V and J ends lost 0 bases and 2 bases respectively, with 8 bases between them. The CDR3 runs 14 residues. This CDR3 is CASSLGDTNYGYTF. CDR3 DNA sequence: TGCGCCAGCAGCTTGGGGGACACCAACTATGGCTACACCTTC. Drawing the rest from reference TRBV5-1 and TRBJ1-2, the complete variable domain is KAGVTQTPRYLIKTRGQQVTLSCSPISGHRSVSWYQQTPGQGLQFLFEYFSETQRNKGNFPGRFSGRQFSNSRSEMNVSTLELGDSALYLCASSLGDTNYGYTFGSGTRLTVV.

A few counts support this clonotype. The chain joins TRBV30 to TRBJ1-6; D remains ambiguous. This CDR3 region has 13 residues. Germline V lookup: CDR1 GTSNPN, CDR2 SVGIG (reference sequence). Trimming left V 3 bases short and J 10 bases short, with 13 bases between. The CDR3 sequence: CAWRKRVASPLHF. The DNA of the CDR3 is TGTGCCTGGAGGAAACGTGTTGCCTCACCCCTCCACTTT.

This clonotype has a single count. The rearrangement links TRBV5-1 to TRBJ2-2, with D uncertain. Germline V gene data show CDR1 as SGHRS and CDR2 as YFSETQ. The CDR3 is made up of 15 amino acids. Trimming took off 5 bases at V and 4 bases at J, with 15 bases between the two ends. As DNA, the CDR3 is TGCGCCAGCAGAAATTTGACGGGTGGCACCGGGGAGCTGTTTTTT. It specifies CASRNLTGGTGELFF.

This chain joins TRBV11-2 and TRBJ1-2; the match to TRBD1 covers 7 bases. Trimming took 3 bases from V and 4 from J; bases not matched to a gene: 8. Germline lookup yields CDR1 SGHAT and CDR2 FQNNGV. This CDR3 contains 15 residues. The CDR3 loop reads CASSFSFGTAYGYTF. CDR3 in DNA: TGTGCCAGCAGCTTTTCTTTTGGGACAGCCTATGGCTACACCTTC.

This clonotype was observed at least ten times. The V call is TRBV29-1, the J call TRBJ2-3, with TRBD1 matching over 7 bases. Losses at the gene ends were 4 bases for V and 1 base for J; bases not matched to a gene: 5. Germline lookup yields CDR1 SQVTM and CDR2 ANQGSEA. The CDR3 runs to 14 residues. CDR3 bases: TGCAGCGTTGCGGTAACAGGGGGCACAGATACGCAGTATTTT. The encoded protein is CSVAVTGGTDTQYF.

This chain connects TRBV7-2 to TRBJ2-7, with 7 bases aligning to TRBD2. The junction had 6 bases not matched to a gene; V was cut back by 2 bases and J by 2 bases. This CDR3 spans 15 amino acids. Per germline, CDR1 SGHTA and CDR2 FQGNSA. The CDR3 protein is CASSLLGGSAYEQYF. The CDR3 region has the DNA TGTGCCAGCAGCTTACTCGGCGGGAGCGCCTACGAGCAGTACTTC.

V gene TRBV11-3 combines with J gene TRBJ2-3; D unresolved. Germline V lookup: CDR1 SGHNT, CDR2 YENEEA. The CDR3 is 13 residues long. Trimming left V 4 bases short and J 9 bases short, with 14 bases between. This chain's CDR3 is CASSSTHQETQYF. As DNA, the CDR3 is TGTGCCAGCAGCTCCACCCATCAGGAAACGCAGTATTTT.

This clonotype was observed a handful of times. This sequence joins TRBV4-2 and TRBJ2-4, with 8 bases aligning to TRBD1. Germline V gene lookup returns CDR1 LGHNA and CDR2 YNFKEQ. The CDR3 contains 15 residues. Unmatched junction bases numbered 6, after V lost 0 bases and J lost 8 bases. The CDR3 bases are TGTGCCAGCAGCCAAGATCGGACAGGGTTGGACATTCAGTACTTC. Residues: CASSQDRTGLDIQYF.

V is TRBV20-1 and J is TRBJ2-1; TRBD2 matches at 12 bases. The germline gives CDR1 DFQATT, CDR2 SNEGSKA (reference sequence). The CDR3 consists of 15 residues. Losses at the gene ends were 3 bases for V and 6 bases for J; bases not matched to a gene: 6. The DNA for the CDR3 is TGCAGTGCTAGGCGACTAGCGGGAGTCGGCAATGAGCAGTTCTTC. Translation gives CSARRLAGVGNEQFF.

The J gene is TRBJ2-1, the V gene TRBV7-2, with TRBD2 identical over 8 bases. CDR3 size: 16 residues. Germline trimming cut 3 bases from V and 6 bases from J; bases unmatched to any gene: 10. Germline CDR1 SGHTA, CDR2 FQGNSA. The CDR3 region is CASSFYGREGGNEQFF. DNA for the CDR3: TGTGCCAGCAGCTTCTACGGGAGGGAAGGGGGCAATGAGCAGTTCTTC.

This chain links TRBV7-2 with TRBJ1-3, with D tentatively TRBD1 (5 bases). V was clipped by 2 bases and J by 4 bases, with 12 bases between them. Germline-derived CDR1 and CDR2 are SGHTA and FQGNSA. This CDR3 has 15 amino acids. This chain's CDR3 is CASSLRGAFGNTIYF. The CDR3 DNA follows: TGTGCCAGCAGCTTAAGAGGGGCGTTCGGAAACACCATATATTTT.

The CDR3 here is CASRPTGGFGNTIYF. CDR3 nucleotide sequence: TGTGCCAGCAGGCCCACAGGGGGATTTGGAAACACCATATATTTT. The chain joins TRBV7-8 to TRBJ1-3, with 8 positions matching TRBD1. The CDR3 loop spans 15 amino acids. V gave up 6 bases and J gave up 3 bases; unmatched junction bases: 7. Per germline, CDR1 SGHVS and CDR2 FQNEAQ.

This clonotype was found a few times. The chain joins TRBV7-2 to TRBJ2-2, with 8 bases aligning to TRBD1. Germline lookup yields CDR1 SGHTA and CDR2 FQGNSA. This CDR3 is 14 amino acids long. The junction had 2 bases not matched to a gene; V was cut back by 3 bases and J by 5 bases. CDR3 DNA: TGTGCCAGCAGCTTTAGGACAGGGACCGGGGAGCTGTTTTTT. Translated, it gives CASSFRTGTGELFF.

This clonotype was seen more than once but under ten times. This chain uses TRBV4-3 with TRBJ2-1; D call uncertain. This CDR3 region has 15 residues. Germline loops: CDR1 LGHNA, CDR2 YSLEER. V lost 3 bases and J lost 0, with 9 bases in between. The CDR3 here is CASSQEGYSYNEQFF. Written as DNA, the CDR3 is TGCGCCAGCAGCCAGGAAGGGTACTCCTACAATGAGCAGTTCTTC.

This clonotype has just a few counts. CDR3 nucleotides: TGTGCCAGCAGTCACATCTACGACGGGAGGGCCTACGAGCAGTACTTC. Its protein product is CASSHIYDGRAYEQYF. The chain has TRBV27 and TRBJ2-7, with 8 bases lining up with TRBD2. V was pared by 5 bases and J by 2 bases, with 11 bases of the junction left unmatched. Per germline, CDR1 MNHEY and CDR2 SMNVEV (reference sequence). The CDR3 is made up of 16 amino acids.

The chain couples TRBV20-1 to TRBJ2-6, with D possibly being TRBD2 (6 bases). The germline V and J ends were trimmed by 7 bases and 0 bases, with 10 bases remaining between them. The CDR3 extends over 14 amino acids. Germline V CDR1 and CDR2: DFQATT, SNEGSKA (reference sequence). For the CDR3, the DNA is TGCAGTGGGACGGGAGACTCTGGGGCCAACGTCCTGACTTTC. It yields the protein CSGTGDSGANVLTF.

The sample holds a few counts of this clonotype. CDR3 loop: CASSPRTQTGELFF. In DNA form, the CDR3 reads TGTGCCAGCAGCCCACGGACTCAGACCGGGGAGCTGTTTTTT. This chain connects TRBV7-2 to TRBJ2-2; maybe TRBD2 (5 bases). V was shortened by 5 bases and J by 5 bases, with 12 bases between the two germline ends. This CDR3 is built from 14 residues. CDR1 is SGHTA, CDR2 FQGNSA, per germline. The complete variable domain, with remaining parts taken from reference TRBV7-2 and TRBJ2-2, reads GAGVSQSPSNKVTEKGKDVELRCDPISGHTALYWYRQSLGQGLEFLIYFQGNSAPDKSGLPSDRFSAERTGGSVSTLTIQRTQQEDSAVYLCASSPRTQTGELFFGEGSRLTVL.

This chain joins TRBV20-1 and TRBJ1-3; D ambiguous. Germline CDR1 reads DFQATT; CDR2 reads SNEGSKA (reference sequence). This CDR3 is 16 amino acids long. Trimming took off 0 bases at V and 2 bases at J, with 14 bases between the two ends. CDR3 region: CSARDGLADTGNTIYF. The CDR3 DNA reads TGCAGTGCTAGAGATGGCTTGGCGGATACTGGAAACACCATATATTTT.